The subject of this entry is one T cell receptor beta chain. V gave up 1 base and J gave up 6 bases, with 10 bases separating them. Germline V gives CDR1 SEHNR, CDR2 FQNEAQ (reference sequence). CDR3 length: 15 residues. These data originate in a study of long-term antiretroviral therapy in people with HIV. Researchers report immunoSEQ v3.0 was run at survey level. Sequencing was performed with immunoSEQ multiplex PCR; in TCRdb, only in-frame clones are kept and a portion is missing. In the table there are 20,000 to 25,000 clones, 75% to 85% of which are singletons. Sequenced here: unsorted PBMCs, sampled 0.5 years after starting antiretroviral therapy. The rearrangement uses TRBV7-9 and TRBJ2-6; D tentatively fits TRBD1 or TRBD2 (5 bases each). This receptor was obtained from a woman in her 40s with HIV. CDR3 amino acids: CASSLDQGVANVLTF. DNA of the CDR3: TGTGCCAGCAGCTTAGATCAGGGAGTGGCCAACGTCCTGACTTTC.